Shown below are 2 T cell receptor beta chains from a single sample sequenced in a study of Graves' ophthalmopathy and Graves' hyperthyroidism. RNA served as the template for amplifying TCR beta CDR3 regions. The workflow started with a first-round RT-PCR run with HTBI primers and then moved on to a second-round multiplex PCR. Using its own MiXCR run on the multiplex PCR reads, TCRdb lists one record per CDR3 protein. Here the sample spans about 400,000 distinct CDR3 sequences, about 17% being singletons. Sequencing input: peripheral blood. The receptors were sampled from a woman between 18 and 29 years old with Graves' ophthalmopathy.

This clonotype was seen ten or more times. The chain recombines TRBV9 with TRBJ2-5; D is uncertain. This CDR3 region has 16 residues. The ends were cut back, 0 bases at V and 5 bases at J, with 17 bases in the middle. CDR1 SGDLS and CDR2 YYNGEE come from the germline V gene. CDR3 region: CASSVGGPASGETQYF. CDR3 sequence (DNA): TGTGCCAGCAGCGTAGGTGGGCCCGCATCGGGTGAGACCCAGTACTTC.

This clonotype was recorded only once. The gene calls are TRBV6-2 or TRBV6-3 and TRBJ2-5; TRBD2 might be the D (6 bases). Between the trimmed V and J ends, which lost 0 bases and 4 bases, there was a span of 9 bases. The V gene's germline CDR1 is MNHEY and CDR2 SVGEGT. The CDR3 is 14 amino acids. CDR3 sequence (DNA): TGTGCCAGCAGTTACTCGTGGGGAGGAGAGACCCAGTACTTC. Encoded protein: CASSYSWGGETQYF.